The 22 T cell receptor beta chains given below trace back to one sample, sequenced in a study of blood T cell repertoires in COVID-19. Clones were read by immunoSEQ multiplex PCR, and TCRdb kept only the in-frame ones, dropping some. The sample lists fewer than 200,000 clones, roughly four fifths occurring once. Source material: PBMCs or T cells enriched from blood (not recorded which). The receptors here all came from a man aged 45-60 years who had recovered from COVID-19.

This clone was seen only once. The chain carries TRBV2 and TRBJ1-4; 8 bases agree with TRBD1. Germline V gene lookup returns CDR1 SNHLY and CDR2 FYNNEI. This CDR3 is built from 15 residues. The trim removed 5 bases at V and 5 bases at J, leaving 7 bases unmatched. The CDR3 DNA is TGTGCCAGCAGTTCAGGGGGACAGGAGAATGAAAAACTGTTTTTT. Encoded protein: CASSSGGQENEKLFF.

The chain has TRBV7-2 and TRBJ1-2; possibly TRBD1 for D (6 bases). Germline CDR1 reads SGHTA; CDR2 reads FQGNSA. Trimming cost V 3 bases and J 4 bases, with 12 bases left between them. The CDR3 is 14 amino acids. CDR3 bases: TGTGCCAGCAGCTTCGACAGGTCGGGCTATGGCTACACCTTC. Its protein product is CASSFDRSGYGYTF.

The chain has TRBV2 and TRBJ1-6; 8 nucleotides line up with TRBD1. The CDR3 totals 15 residues. CDR1 is SNHLY and CDR2 is FYNNEI in the germline V gene. Trimming took 0 bases from V and 7 from J; bases not matched to a gene: 2. CDR3 protein: CASSEAWTGNSPLHF. The CDR3 bases are TGTGCCAGCAGTGAAGCATGGACAGGGAATTCACCCCTCCACTTT. Full variable domain (rest looked up from reference TRBV2 and TRBJ1-6): EPEVTQTPSHQVTQMGQEVILRCVPISNHLYFYWYRQILGQKVEFLVSFYNNEISEKSEIFDDQFSVERPDGSNFTLKIRSTKLEDSAMYFCASSEAWTGNSPLHFGNGTRLTVT.

The chain recombines TRBV18 with TRBJ1-4, with 12 bases identical to TRBD1. This CDR3 has 15 residues. Per germline, CDR1 KGHSH and CDR2 LQKENI. V gave up 4 bases and J gave up 8 bases; unmatched junction bases: 5. Here the CDR3 reads CASSLSGTGGEKLFF. CDR3 nucleotides: TGTGCCAGCTCACTCTCCGGGACAGGGGGCGAAAAACTGTTTTTT.

The sample holds one count of this clone. The CDR3 loop is CASSQLAGGYTNYGYTF. The DNA for the CDR3 is TGCGCCAGCAGCCAATTAGCAGGGGGATATACTAACTATGGCTACACCTTC. The chain combines TRBV4-3 with TRBJ1-2; TRBD1 matches 7 bases. The germline gives CDR1 LGHNA, CDR2 YSLEER. The V segment lost 2 bases and the J segment 0 bases; nucleotides outside the gene matches: 9. This CDR3 has 17 residues.

This clone was picked up a small number of times. This chain's CDR3 is CASSERDEQFF. The CDR3 DNA follows: TGCGCCAGCAGTGAGCGGGATGAGCAGTTCTTC. The chain couples TRBV10-2 to TRBJ2-1; no clear D gene. Trimming took 2 bases from V and 8 from J, leaving 4 bases between them. Per the germline V gene, CDR1 is WSHSY and CDR2 is SAAADI. The CDR3 is 11 residues long.

This clone has only a few counts. CDR3 sequence (DNA): TGTGCCAGCAGTGAACTCCCCGACAGTGTCGAGGAGACCCAGTACTTC. Translation gives CASSELPDSVEETQYF. V gene TRBV6-1 combines with J gene TRBJ2-5; maybe TRBD1 (5 bases). Trimming left V 2 bases short and J 5 bases short, with 18 bases between. Germline CDR1 reads MNHNS; CDR2 reads SASEGT. This CDR3 has 16 amino acids.

V gene TRBV5-5 combines with J gene TRBJ1-2; TRBD1 matches 10 bases. With 4 bases clipped from V and 7 bases from J, the junction kept 4 bases outside the gene matches. This CDR3 is built from 13 residues. The germline V gene has CDR1 SGHKS and CDR2 YYEKEE (reference sequence). CDR3 nucleotides: TGTGCCAGCAGCCGGGGACAGGGGTTTGGCTACACCTTC. This encodes CASSRGQGFGYTF.

The J gene is TRBJ2-5, the V gene TRBV19; 7 positions agree with TRBD1. Germline V CDR1 and CDR2: LNHDA, SQIVND (reference sequence). CDR3 length: 14 residues. J was trimmed by 5 bases and V by 6 bases; bases with no gene match: 9. The CDR3 sequence is CASRRQGVGETQYF. CDR3 coding DNA: TGTGCCAGTAGACGACAGGGAGTGGGGGAGACCCAGTACTTC.

The CDR3 nucleotides read TGTGCCAGTAGTATCCTCAGCGGTGCTACCTACGAGCAGTACTTC. Protein: CASSILSGATYEQYF. The rearrangement uses TRBV19 and TRBJ2-7; D possibly corresponds to TRBD2 (5 bases). Germline V gives CDR1 LNHDA, CDR2 SQIVND (reference sequence). The germline V and J ends were trimmed by 3 bases and 2 bases, with 14 bases remaining between them. The CDR3 is 15 residues long.

The chain employs TRBV5-1 and TRBJ1-4; a weak D match, TRBD1 (5 bases). The V and J ends lost 0 bases and 8 bases respectively, with 11 bases between them. The CDR3 is 14 amino acids. Germline CDR1 and CDR2: SGHRS and YFSETQ. This CDR3 is CASSLAPQGEKLFF. In DNA, the CDR3 is TGCGCCAGCAGCTTGGCACCCCAGGGAGAAAAACTGTTTTTT. Filled out from reference TRBV5-1 and TRBJ1-4, the complete variable domain reads KAGVTQTPRYLIKTRGQQVTLSCSPISGHRSVSWYQQTPGQGLQFLFEYFSETQRNKGNFPGRFSGRQFSNSRSEMNVSTLELGDSALYLCASSLAPQGEKLFFGSGTQLSVL.

The rearrangement uses TRBV5-6 and TRBJ1-1, with unresolved D. V was trimmed by 0 bases and J by 3 bases, leaving 9 bases between them. This CDR3 has 14 amino acids. Per germline, CDR1 SGHDT and CDR2 YYEEEE. This chain's CDR3 is CASSLAITDTEAFF. CDR3 DNA: TGTGCCAGCAGCTTGGCCATTACGGACACTGAAGCTTTCTTT.

This rearrangement joins TRBV29-1 to TRBJ2-1; no clear D. V shed 0 bases and J shed 4 bases, with 7 bases lying between them. Looked up from germline, CDR1 is SQVTM and CDR2 is ANQGSEA. The CDR3 length is 13 residues. CDR3 loop: CSVEESNYNEQFF. The CDR3 nucleotides are TGCAGCGTTGAAGAGAGCAATTACAATGAGCAGTTCTTC.

The chain has TRBV28 and TRBJ1-4; maybe TRBD1 (5 bases). Per germline, CDR1 MDHEN and CDR2 SYDVKM. V was shortened by 3 bases and J by 0 bases, with 8 bases between the two germline ends. The CDR3 has 15 residues. The CDR3 reads CASSLGGATNEKLFF. The CDR3, as DNA: TGTGCCAGCAGTTTGGGGGGTGCAACTAATGAAAAACTGTTTTTT.

The genes are TRBV15 and TRBJ2-7; D is perhaps TRBD1 (6 bases). The CDR3 is made up of 14 amino acids. Per the germline V gene, CDR1 is LNHNV and CDR2 is YYDKDF (reference sequence). Trimming cost V 1 base and J 2 bases, with 9 bases left between them. Here the CDR3 reads CATSRGKGAYEQYF. The DNA for the CDR3 is TGTGCCACCAGCAGAGGCAAGGGGGCCTACGAGCAGTACTTC.

This clone appeared a single time. The chain links TRBV21-1 to TRBJ1-2. TRBV21-1 is a pseudogene locus. The CDR3 sequence is 10 residues long. The CDR3 DNA reads as TGTGCCAGCAAAGAGAAGGAGTACACCTTC. This gives the protein CASKEKEYTF.

The chain uses TRBV18 and TRBJ1-1; D gene ambiguous. Trimming shortened V by 2 bases and J by 4 bases, and 17 bases separated the two germline ends. Germline lookup yields CDR1 KGHSH and CDR2 LQKENI. The CDR3 has 16 residues. The CDR3 bases are TGTGCCAGCTCACCATCCCCCCCGGGTGGCGCCACTGAAGCTTTCTTT. Translation gives CASSPSPPGGATEAFF.

This clone was picked up a small number of times. The V gene is TRBV9, the J gene TRBJ2-7, with TRBD1 identical over 8 bases. The CDR3 extends over 14 amino acids. V lost 0 bases to trimming and J lost 6 bases; unmatched junction nucleotides: 5. Germline CDR1 is SGDLS and CDR2 is YYNGEE. This CDR3 reads CASSVVPGGSEQYF. CDR3 nucleotides: TGTGCCAGCAGCGTAGTCCCAGGGGGCTCCGAGCAGTACTTC.

This clone was detected only a few times. The chain combines TRBV7-9 with TRBJ1-2; no clear D. V was trimmed by 0 bases and J by 4 bases, leaving 6 bases between them. In germline, CDR1 is SEHNR, CDR2 FQNEAQ (reference sequence). This CDR3 region has 13 residues. In nucleotides, the CDR3 is TGTGCCAGCAGCTTAGCGCGGGGCTATGGCTACACCTTC. Translating gives CASSLARGYGYTF.

This chain connects TRBV5-1 to TRBJ2-2; no clear D. Per germline, CDR1 SGHRS and CDR2 YFSETQ. Trimming took 4 bases from V and 5 from J, leaving 15 bases between them. The CDR3 is 15 amino acids. The CDR3 nucleotides are TGCGCCAGCAGCCACCATATGGGCTATACCGGGGAGCTGTTTTTT. Its translation: CASSHHMGYTGELFF.

The chain employs TRBV7-3 and TRBJ2-3, with D hard to call. Germline V gives CDR1 SGHTA, CDR2 FQGTGA. The CDR3 totals 13 residues. Between the trimmed V and J ends, which lost 0 bases and 12 bases, there was a span of 13 bases. Written as DNA, the CDR3 is TGTGCCAGCAGCTTAACGTTTACTGATCCCCAGTATTTT. Its protein product is CASSLTFTDPQYF.

This clone was seen only once. The chain has TRBV5-1 and TRBJ2-3, with D perhaps TRBD1 (6 bases). The CDR3 is made up of 14 amino acids. The V and J ends lost 5 bases and 2 bases respectively, with 12 bases between them. Germline V gene data show CDR1 as SGHRS and CDR2 as YFSETQ. The CDR3 DNA follows: TGCGCCAGCAGTTATGGACAGATCACAGATACGCAGTATTTT. Protein: CASSYGQITDTQYF. The variable domain in full, completed from reference TRBV5-1 and TRBJ2-3, reads KAGVTQTPRYLIKTRGQQVTLSCSPISGHRSVSWYQQTPGQGLQFLFEYFSETQRNKGNFPGRFSGRQFSNSRSEMNVSTLELGDSALYLCASSYGQITDTQYFGPGTRLTVL.